The T cell receptor beta chain described here comes from a study of cytomegalovirus exposure and HLA in healthy donors. Study-level findings and limits: Overall, some 160 TCR beta chains were annotated as cytomegalovirus-associated.

With 0 bases clipped from V and 7 bases from J, the junction kept 9 bases outside the gene matches. This CDR3 contains 17 residues. Germline V gene data show CDR1 as MGHRA and CDR2 as YSYEKL. The PCR employed 60 Vbeta primers together with 13 Jbeta primers. Sequencing was performed with immunoSEQ multiplex PCR; in TCRdb, only in-frame clones are kept and a portion is missing. The sample shows some 65,000 clones, around 80% of them seen only once. This clone was observed a handful of times. Its specificity is unknown. The sample comprised PBMCs. The receptor's source is a woman in her 40s in good health and CMV-seropositive. V is TRBV4-1 and J is TRBJ2-7, with 13 bases aligning to TRBD2. The CDR3 loop reads CASSQEVLTSGGREQYF. Here the CDR3 DNA reads TGCGCCAGCAGCCAAGAGGTGCTGACTAGCGGGGGGCGGGAGCAGTACTTC.